This TCR beta chain was captured in a study of a mutant IDH1 vaccine in newly diagnosed glioma. Study summary: Investigators started vaccination 4-6 weeks after radiotherapy alone, or with temozolomide cycles. Study conclusions and caveats: Vaccine-induced immune responses occurred in approximately 93% of patients.

The method was immunoSEQ multiplex PCR; TCRdb's version includes in-frame clones alone and lacks a portion of them. The table records 45,000 to 60,000 clones, 78% of them present only once. Time point: week 5, during vaccination. Vaccine doses each comprised 300 ug of mutant IDH1 20-mer peptide, with topical imiquimod. Note on this clone: Its antigen is unidentified.

The CDR3 sequence is 15 residues long. The V segment lost 4 bases and the J segment 4 bases; nucleotides outside the gene matches: 6. CDR1 LGHNA and CDR2 YSLEER come from the germline V gene. This specimen consisted of PBMCs, obtained from a glioma patient whose treatment included an IDH1 peptide vaccine. V usage is TRBV4-3 and J usage is TRBJ2-2, with 7 bases identical to TRBD1. This TCR was recovered from a man in his fifties or sixties with glioma. The CDR3 DNA sequence: TGCGCCAGCAGCCGACAGGGTCTAGGCACCGGGGAGCTGTTTTTT. Its protein is CASSRQGLGTGELFF.